This TCR beta chain derives from a study of tumor T cells in aggressive B-cell lymphoma. The germline gives CDR1 SEHNR, CDR2 FQNEAQ (reference sequence). This CDR3 contains 16 residues. Measured with immunoSEQ multiplex PCR; TCRdb has only the in-frame clones, and not every one. This table holds about 5,100 clones, approximately 94% found once. This TCR derives from an adult with diffuse large B cell lymphoma. The sample taken for sequencing was tumor tissue. This chain connects TRBV7-9 to TRBJ2-5; 7 bases are a match to TRBD1. The J call may be faulty, since TRBJ2-7 better matches the DNA end. CDR3 nucleotides: TGTGCCAGCAGCTTAGCGGGACAGAGAGGCTCCTACGAGCAGTACTTC. It is translated as CASSLAGQRGSYEQYF.